The 28 T cell receptor beta chains given below trace back to one sample, sequenced in a study of blood T cells in healthy people across ages. The use of a sample-barcoded 5' primer and a J-beta primer mix characterized a second PCR of 7 to 11 cycles. A single record per CDR3 protein comes from TCRdb applying MiXCR to the 5' RACE reads. The top ten hold roughly 7.9% of the sample, which has over a million distinct CDR3 sequences, around 39% seen once. Source material: blood. The receptors come from a woman aged 18-29 years in good health.

This clonotype has only one observation. V and J are TRBV7-2 and TRBJ2-5; D gene unclear. The DNA end is more similar to TRBJ2-1, so the J call may be wrong. The germline V gene has CDR1 SGHTA and CDR2 FQGNSA. This CDR3 is 14 amino acids long. The chain's CDR3 is CASSLETVQETQFF. The CDR3 DNA is TGTGCCAGCAGCTTAGAAACGGTCCAAGAGACCCAGTTCTTC.

The J gene is TRBJ2-7, the V gene TRBV20-1; D is uncertain. Germline V gives CDR1 DFQATT, CDR2 SNEGSKA (reference sequence). With 1 base removed from V and 3 bases from J, the gap between germline ends came to 13 bases. CDR3 length equals 14 residues. The CDR3, as DNA: TGCAGTGCTAGAGTCCCAGCTAGTCTCTACGAGCAGTACTTC. It yields the protein CSARVPASLYEQYF.

This clonotype was observed once. J is TRBJ2-3 and V is TRBV5-6; D not certain. Germline lookup yields CDR1 SGHDT and CDR2 YYEEEE. The V end was cut by 0 bases, the J end by 4 bases, with 15 bases between. CDR3 length: 16 residues. The CDR3 is CASSLASGSYADTQYF. The CDR3 nucleotides are TGTGCCAGCAGCTTGGCCTCGGGCAGCTACGCAGATACGCAGTATTTT.

The rearrangement uses TRBV2 and TRBJ2-1; D possibly corresponds to TRBD2 (5 bases). The assigned J gene may be wrong: the sequence end matches TRBJ2-7 better. Germline V gene sequence: CDR1 SNHLY, CDR2 FYNNEI. The CDR3 sequence is 11 residues long. CDR3 sequence: CASRDEGEQYF. Here the CDR3 DNA reads TGTGCCAGCAGGGACGAGGGCGAGCAGTACTTC.

The J gene is TRBJ2-5, the V gene TRBV6-1; D gene unclear. The CDR3 runs to 15 residues. Deletions cut 1 base from V and 2 bases from J, with 11 bases between. Germline V gene sequence: CDR1 MNHNS, CDR2 SASEGT. The CDR3 loop reads CASSEEAQIQETQYF. CDR3 in DNA: TGTGCCAGCAGTGAAGAGGCTCAGATACAAGAGACCCAGTACTTC.

The chain couples TRBV9 to TRBJ2-4, with 7 nucleotides matching TRBD2. The J call could be wrong; TRBJ2-7 is a better fit for the DNA end. Germline CDR1 SGDLS, CDR2 YYNGEE. The CDR3 extends over 16 amino acids. In DNA form, the CDR3 reads TGTGCCAGCAGCGTAGGGGGAGGGTCGACCGTCTACGAGCAGTACTTC. Protein product: CASSVGGGSTVYEQYF.

The V call is TRBV6-5, the J call TRBJ2-4, with D unclear. CDR3 length equals 14 residues. The germline V gene encodes CDR1 MNHEY and CDR2 SVGAGI. V gave up 7 bases and J gave up 2 bases, with 12 bases separating them. CDR3 sequence reads: CASNSGGSKNIQYF. CDR3 coding DNA: TGTGCCAGCAATTCAGGTGGTTCCAAAAACATTCAGTACTTC.

This clonotype has only a few counts. The chain carries TRBV5-5 and TRBJ1-1; D ambiguous. The germline V gene encodes CDR1 SGHKS and CDR2 YYEKEE (reference sequence). Trimming took 4 bases from V and 0 from J, leaving 13 bases between them. The CDR3 sequence is 15 residues long. The CDR3 nucleotides read TGTGCCAGCAGCCTGGGAAGGGTCATGAACACTGAAGCTTTCTTT. Translated, it gives CASSLGRVMNTEAFF.

This clonotype has just a few counts. The chain carries TRBV4-1 and TRBJ1-1, with 9 nucleotides matching TRBD1. V gave up 4 bases and J gave up 11 bases; unmatched junction bases: 17. Germline CDR1 and CDR2: MGHRA and YSYEKL. CDR3 length: 16 amino acids. The CDR3 DNA reads as TGCGCCAGCAGCCCCGGACAGGGGCCACGAGGGTTCTTTGCTTTCTTT. Its protein product is CASSPGQGPRGFFAFF.

There are a few counts of this clonotype. The chain links TRBV7-2 to TRBJ2-7; 9 nucleotides align to TRBD2. Germline V gives CDR1 SGHTA, CDR2 FQGNSA. Germline trimming cut 1 base from V and 7 bases from J; bases unmatched to any gene: 8. This CDR3 is built from 15 residues. The DNA of the CDR3 is TGTGCCAGCAGCTTAGTGCGCGGGAGGGGAGGGGAGCAGTACTTC. Translated, it gives CASSLVRGRGGEQYF. Variable domain in full (rest from reference TRBV7-2 and TRBJ2-7): GAGVSQSPSNKVTEKGKDVELRCDPISGHTALYWYRQSLGQGLEFLIYFQGNSAPDKSGLPSDRFSAERTGGSVSTLTIQRTQQEDSAVYLCASSLVRGRGGEQYFGPGTRLTVT.

This clonotype appeared a few times. The rearrangement links TRBV6-4 to TRBJ2-6; 9 bases are a match to TRBD2. The V gene's germline CDR1 is MRHNA and CDR2 SNTAGT. J gave up 0 bases and V 6 bases, and 6 bases lay outside the gene matches. CDR3 length: 17 amino acids. The CDR3, as DNA: TGTGCCAGCAGAAGGACTAGCGCCAACTCTGGGGCCAACGTCCTGACTTTC. Protein product: CASRRTSANSGANVLTF.

This clonotype has only a few counts. The V and J genes are TRBV27 and TRBJ1-6; D not resolved. The germline V gene encodes CDR1 MNHEY and CDR2 SMNVEV (reference sequence). Trimming shortened V by 6 bases and J by 9 bases, and 15 bases separated the two germline ends. This CDR3 has 14 amino acids. The CDR3 spells CASRAGGFTSPLHF. The DNA of the CDR3 is TGTGCCAGCAGAGCTGGTGGTTTTACTTCACCCCTCCACTTT.

The genes are TRBV2 and TRBJ2-7; possibly TRBD1 for D (6 bases). This CDR3 has 13 amino acids. Germline values: CDR1 SNHLY, CDR2 FYNNEI. V lost 7 bases and J lost 3, with 13 bases in between. The CDR3 DNA reads TGTGCCAGCACCGGGACACCTTACTACGAGCAGTACTTC. It is translated as CASTGTPYYEQYF.

This chain joins TRBV6-1 and TRBJ2-1; 16 bases map to TRBD2. The CDR3 runs to 20 residues. Germline lookup yields CDR1 MNHNS and CDR2 SASEGT. After removal of 5 bases from V and 1 base from J, the junction contained 11 bases not matched to a gene. The CDR3 nucleotides read TGTGCCAGCAGTAGCGCCCCGGGACTAGCGGGGGGGCCTTCCTACAATGAGCAGTTCTTC. Translating it yields CASSSAPGLAGGPSYNEQFF.

This chain uses TRBV7-2 with TRBJ2-7; 10 bases match TRBD2. Trimming took 7 bases from V and 3 from J; bases not matched to a gene: 6. CDR3 length: 14 amino acids. Germline values: CDR1 SGHTA, CDR2 FQGNSA. The CDR3: CASNSERGGYEQYF. CDR3 DNA sequence: TGTGCCAGCAACTCCGAGCGGGGGGGCTACGAGCAGTACTTC.

This clonotype was detected only a few times. One end of the junction fails to match germline, which may point to a read error. The chain carries TRBV18 and TRBJ2-6; a weak D match, TRBD1 (6 bases). CDR1 is KGHSH and CDR2 is LQKENI in the germline V gene. The CDR3 is 16 residues long. The CDR3, as DNA: TGTGCCACCCTACCAAGGGGGATATCTGGGGCCAACGTCCCGACTTTC. Encoded protein: CATLPRGISGANVPTF.

This clonotype was seen more than once but under ten times. The V gene is TRBV12-3 or TRBV12-4, the J gene TRBJ1-2; D gene unclear. This CDR3 has 13 residues. V was shortened by 6 bases and J by 8 bases, with 16 bases between the two germline ends. The CDR3, as DNA: TGTGCCAGCAGCTTGGTGATGGGCGAAGGCTACACCTTC. This encodes CASSLVMGEGYTF.

The chain has TRBV7-8 and TRBJ1-4; D ambiguous. This CDR3 has 13 amino acids. V lost 4 bases and J 8 bases, leaving 11 bases between the germline ends. Germline CDR1 is SGHVS and CDR2 is FQNEAQ. CDR3 DNA sequence: TGTGCCAGCAGCTCCCCTAACCAAGAAAAACTGTTTTTT. Its translation is CASSSPNQEKLFF.

This clonotype was seen a few times. The genes are TRBV4-1 and TRBJ2-1; D remains unclear. The CDR3 runs 13 residues. Germline values: CDR1 MGHRA, CDR2 YSYEKL. Trimming took 1 base from V and 10 from J, leaving 11 bases between them. As DNA, the CDR3 is TGCGCCAGCAGCCAAGTGGGCAGGCGAGAGCAGTTCTTC. Its translation: CASSQVGRREQFF.

The chain has TRBV5-1 and TRBJ1-2; 9 bases fit TRBD1. In germline, CDR1 is SGHRS, CDR2 YFSETQ. Unmatched junction bases numbered 5, after V lost 5 bases and J lost 6 bases. CDR3 length: 13 residues. CDR3 DNA: TGCGCCAGCAGGGTGGGACAGGGACATGGCTACACCTTC. It codes for CASRVGQGHGYTF.

This clonotype was detected only a few times. V usage is TRBV27 and J usage is TRBJ2-1; 10 nucleotides match TRBD1. The germline CDR1 and CDR2 sequences are MNHEY and SMNVEV (reference sequence). The CDR3 is made up of 14 amino acids. The ends lost 4 bases at V and 3 bases at J; junction bases unmatched: 0. CDR3 residues: CASSWDRGYNEQFF. CDR3 in DNA: TGTGCCAGCAGTTGGGACAGGGGCTACAATGAGCAGTTCTTC.

This clonotype has just a few counts. The J gene is TRBJ1-2, the V gene TRBV13; maybe TRBD1 (6 bases). Trimming removed 5 bases at V and 4 bases at J, with 17 bases between. CDR1 is PRHDT and CDR2 is FYEKMQ in the germline V gene (reference sequence). This CDR3 has 15 residues. The CDR3 DNA sequence: TGTGCCAGCAGCCCCCCCGGTCAGGGGAGCTATGGCTACACCTTC. Its protein product is CASSPPGQGSYGYTF.

This clonotype was seen at least ten times. This chain links TRBV4-2 with TRBJ2-4; D possibly corresponds to TRBD1 (6 bases). This CDR3 region has 17 residues. Germline V gene lookup returns CDR1 LGHNA and CDR2 YNFKEQ. Trimming left V 0 bases short and J 2 bases short, with 14 bases between. The CDR3 loop reads CASSQDKAGVPKNIQYF. The CDR3 DNA is TGTGCCAGCAGCCAAGATAAGGCAGGGGTTCCCAAAAACATTCAGTACTTC.

The rearrangement joins TRBV28 to TRBJ1-4; D unresolved. Trimming stripped 3 bases from V and 3 bases from J, with 8 bases between. This CDR3 has 14 residues. Germline CDR1 is MDHEN and CDR2 is SYDVKM. In nucleotides, the CDR3 is TGTGCCAGCAGTTTCGAGGGAGCTAATGAAAAACTGTTTTTT. Its translation is CASSFEGANEKLFF.

The chain combines TRBV7-3 with TRBJ2-5, with TRBD2 identical over 8 bases. This CDR3 region has 16 residues. V trimming: 1 base; J trimming: 8 bases; junction bases outside the gene matches: 12. Germline V gene data show CDR1 as SGHTA and CDR2 as FQGTGA. The CDR3 protein is CASSLNRAGAPLTQYF. The CDR3 region has the DNA TGTGCCAGCAGCTTAAATAGAGCGGGGGCCCCCCTAACCCAGTACTTC.

This clonotype has at least ten counts. V is TRBV2 and J is TRBJ2-7; TRBD2 aligns across 9 bases. CDR3 size: 13 residues. CDR1 and CDR2 from the germline V gene are SNHLY and FYNNEI. Trimming removed 7 bases from V and 2 bases from J; junction bases left unmatched: 3. The CDR3 DNA sequence: TGTGCCAGCACGACTAGCGGCACCTACGAGCAGTACTTC. Translation: CASTTSGTYEQYF. Together with reference TRBV2 and TRBJ2-7, the CDR3 gives the full variable domain: EPEVTQTPSHQVTQMGQEVILRCVPISNHLYFYWYRQILGQKVEFLVSFYNNEISEKSEIFDDQFSVERPDGSNFTLKIRSTKLEDSAMYFCASTTSGTYEQYFGPGTRLTVT.

The V gene is TRBV4-2, the J gene TRBJ1-6, with 8 bases fitting TRBD1. CDR3 size: 16 residues. Germline lookup yields CDR1 LGHNA and CDR2 YNFKEQ. Trimming removed 4 bases from V and 7 bases from J; junction bases left unmatched: 9. In DNA form, the CDR3 reads TGTGCCAGCAGCCCCGGCCCACAGGGGGTGAATTCACCCCTCCACTTT. This encodes CASSPGPQGVNSPLHF.

CDR3 sequence: CASVLAYEQYF. The CDR3 coding sequence is TGTGCCAGCGTCCTAGCTTACGAGCAGTACTTC. The chain links TRBV12-3 or TRBV12-4 to TRBJ2-7, with D perhaps matching TRBD2 (5 bases). CDR3 length equals 11 residues. V gave up 8 bases and J gave up 4 bases, with 9 bases separating them.